What follows are 28 T cell receptor beta chains derived from one specimen sequenced in a study of technical replicates of blood from a handful of donors. Profiled with immunoSEQ multiplex PCR; TCRdb holds only in-frame clones, not every one. Altogether nearly 80,000 clones are present, about 92% being singletons, with the ten largest covering less than 0.4%. What was sequenced was T cells isolated from PBMCs. Source of these receptors: a human donor in good health.

The V and J genes are TRBV21-1 and TRBJ1-3; the tabulated D call, TRBD1, remains unverified against the DNA. TRBV21-1 is deemed a pseudogene. The CDR3 runs to 15 residues. The CDR3 loop reads CASIQDRDSGNTIYF. The CDR3 coding sequence is TGTGCCAGCATCCAGGACAGGGACTCTGGAAACACCATATATTTT.

The chain links TRBV5-1 to TRBJ2-2, with 7 bases lining up with TRBD1. The CDR3 totals 15 residues. CDR1 and CDR2 from the germline V gene are SGHRS and YFSETQ. V was clipped by 3 bases and J by 4 bases; unmatched bases: 6. The CDR3 spells CASSSSGTVTGELFF. Written as DNA, the CDR3 is TGCGCCAGCAGCTCCTCCGGGACAGTCACCGGGGAGCTGTTTTTT.

This clone was detected only once. The chain has TRBV2 and TRBJ1-5, with D possibly being TRBD1 (6 bases). Looked up from germline, CDR1 is SNHLY and CDR2 is FYNNEI. The germline V and J ends were trimmed by 6 bases and 4 bases, with 10 bases remaining between them. This CDR3 region has 13 residues. The CDR3 protein is CASSRDKNQPQHF. For the CDR3, the DNA is TGTGCCAGCAGCAGGGACAAAAATCAGCCCCAGCATTTT.

The J gene is TRBJ1-2, the V gene TRBV6-5; 9 bases agree with TRBD1. The V and J ends lost 5 bases and 4 bases, in that order; junction bases with no gene match: 8. CDR3 size: 15 residues. Germline V lookup: CDR1 MNHEY, CDR2 SVGAGI. For the CDR3, the DNA is TGTGCCAGCAGTAACCGGGACAGGGTTATCTATGGCTACACCTTC. It encodes CASSNRDRVIYGYTF.

V and J are TRBV2 and TRBJ2-3; no definite D call. CDR1 is SNHLY and CDR2 is FYNNEI in the germline V gene. CDR3 length equals 16 residues. Trimming took 1 base from V and 0 from J, leaving 11 bases between them. The CDR3 is CASSEGGDSSTDTQYF. CDR3 sequence (DNA): TGTGCCAGCAGTGAAGGCGGAGACTCTAGCACAGATACGCAGTATTTT.

V is TRBV19 and J is TRBJ2-7; 8 bases match TRBD2. CDR1 is LNHDA and CDR2 is SQIVND in the germline V gene (reference sequence). The CDR3 is made up of 16 amino acids. With 5 bases clipped from V and 4 bases from J, the junction kept 13 bases outside the gene matches. CDR3: CASSPQDSSGNYEQYF. The CDR3 DNA reads TGTGCCAGTAGTCCTCAAGACAGTAGCGGGAATTACGAGCAGTACTTC.

V usage is TRBV7-2 and J usage is TRBJ2-7; 9 nucleotides line up with TRBD1. V shed 1 base and J 4 bases; nucleotides not matched to a gene: 2. Germline lookup yields CDR1 SGHTA and CDR2 FQGNSA. The CDR3 is made up of 14 amino acids. DNA of the CDR3: TGTGCCAGCAGCTTAGTAGACAGGGGGTACGAGCAGTACTTC. This translates into CASSLVDRGYEQYF. Supplemented by reference TRBV7-2 and TRBJ2-7, the full variable domain reads GAGVSQSPSNKVTEKGKDVELRCDPISGHTALYWYRQSLGQGLEFLIYFQGNSAPDKSGLPSDRFSAERTGGSVSTLTIQRTQQEDSAVYLCASSLVDRGYEQYFGPGTRLTVT.

The chain is built from TRBV4-1 and TRBJ2-7; TRBD2 aligns across 10 bases. With V trimmed by 2 bases and J by 3 bases, 13 bases remained unmatched. The CDR3 length is 18 residues. Germline CDR1 reads MGHRA; CDR2 reads YSYEKL. The CDR3 DNA is TGCGCCAGCAGCCAACGAACGACCGGGACTAGCGACATCTACGAGCAGTACTTC. Its protein is CASSQRTTGTSDIYEQYF.

The chain has TRBV27 and TRBJ2-5; 13 positions match TRBD2. The CDR3 contains 17 residues. Germline V lookup: CDR1 MNHEY, CDR2 SMNVEV (reference sequence). V lost 5 bases, J lost 5 bases, and 11 bases stayed unmatched. In DNA, the CDR3 is TGTGCCAGCAGTACCGAGACTAGCGGGAGGTCTCGGGAGACCCAGTACTTC. Translation gives CASSTETSGRSRETQYF.

The chain uses TRBV11-3 and TRBJ2-1; D perhaps matches TRBD2 (6 bases). Trimming took 3 bases from V and 6 from J, leaving 12 bases between them. CDR3 size: 14 residues. Germline-derived CDR1 and CDR2 are SGHNT and YENEEA. This CDR3 is CASSLETRGNEQFF. DNA of the CDR3: TGTGCCAGCAGCTTGGAGACTAGGGGCAATGAGCAGTTCTTC.

The rearrangement uses TRBV7-3 and TRBJ2-5, with 7 positions matching TRBD2. The CDR3 sequence is 16 residues long. Germline CDR1 SGHTA, CDR2 FQGTGA. J was trimmed by 0 bases and V by 1 base; bases with no gene match: 5. CDR3 nucleotides: TGTGCCAGCAGCTTAATGGGGCGGGAGAACCAAGAGACCCAGTACTTC. Amino acid sequence: CASSLMGRENQETQYF.

The chain carries TRBV7-2 and TRBJ1-5; no definite D call. Trimming left V 4 bases short and J 4 bases short, with 8 bases between. Germline V CDR1 and CDR2: SGHTA, FQGNSA. CDR3 length equals 13 residues. The CDR3: CASSSLVNQPQHF. Written as DNA, the CDR3 is TGTGCCAGCAGCTCCCTCGTGAATCAGCCCCAGCATTTT.

This chain links TRBV28 with TRBJ1-5, with TRBD1 matching 9 bases. V trimming: 6 bases; J trimming: 2 bases; junction bases outside the gene matches: 5. The V gene's germline CDR1 is MDHEN and CDR2 SYDVKM. The CDR3 consists of 15 residues. DNA for the CDR3: TGTGCCAGCAGAAAACAGGGGGCTCGCAATCAGCCCCAGCATTTT. It codes for CASRKQGARNQPQHF.

This chain's CDR3 is CASSEAYLREGPDEQFF. CDR3 DNA sequence: TGTGCCAGCAGTGAAGCTTATCTTCGGGAGGGCCCCGATGAGCAGTTCTTC. The chain employs TRBV6-1 and TRBJ2-1, with TRBD2 matching over 8 bases. The CDR3 has 17 residues. J was trimmed by 8 bases and V by 0 bases; bases with no gene match: 12. Germline V gene lookup returns CDR1 MNHNS and CDR2 SASEGT.

The CDR3 region is CAWSLAGLVSGNTIYF. The CDR3, as DNA: TGTGCCTGGAGTTTGGCAGGTTTGGTCTCTGGAAACACCATATATTTT. The chain carries TRBV30 and TRBJ1-3; D call uncertain. Germline CDR1 GTSNPN, CDR2 SVGIG (reference sequence). The CDR3 sequence is 16 residues long. Trimming stripped 2 bases from V and 0 bases from J, with 14 bases between.

This chain joins TRBV27 and TRBJ2-7; 8 bases align to TRBD1. The ends lost 5 bases at V and 2 bases at J; junction bases unmatched: 8. Per the germline V gene, CDR1 is MNHEY and CDR2 is SMNVEV (reference sequence). There are 15 residues in the CDR3. DNA for the CDR3: TGTGCCAGCAGTCCCGGTGACAGGGGAACCTACGAGCAGTACTTC. Protein product: CASSPGDRGTYEQYF.

The genes are TRBV9 and TRBJ2-1; D might be TRBD2 (6 bases). The CDR3 loop spans 12 amino acids. Per germline, CDR1 SGDLS and CDR2 YYNGEE. V gave up 5 bases and J gave up 10 bases, with 13 bases separating them. The CDR3 here is CASSGEAPEQFF. CDR3 nucleotide sequence: TGTGCCAGCAGTGGGGAGGCCCCGGAGCAGTTCTTC.

This chain connects TRBV6-1 to TRBJ2-5; the D is unclear. The CDR3 covers 15 residues. Looked up from germline, CDR1 is MNHNS and CDR2 is SASEGT. V was trimmed by 0 bases and J by 5 bases, leaving 13 bases between them. CDR3 in amino acids: CASSEAFEVGETQYF. DNA for the CDR3: TGTGCCAGCAGTGAAGCGTTTGAAGTGGGCGAGACCCAGTACTTC.

V and J are TRBV27 and TRBJ1-1, with D unclear. Germline CDR1 reads MNHEY; CDR2 reads SMNVEV (reference sequence). Trimming stripped 7 bases from V and 12 bases from J, with 15 bases between. The CDR3 extends over 11 amino acids. The CDR3 DNA sequence: TGTGCCAGCAAGACATGGAACGAGTCTTTCTTT. Residues: CASKTWNESFF.

V is TRBV7-9 and J is TRBJ2-7; 8 bases align to TRBD1. CDR1 and CDR2 (germline): SEHNR, FQNEAQ (reference sequence). This CDR3 spans 12 amino acids. The junction had 2 bases not matched to a gene; V was cut back by 5 bases and J by 5 bases. CDR3 sequence: CASSQTGDEQYF. CDR3 in DNA: TGTGCCAGCAGCCAGACAGGGGACGAGCAGTACTTC.

The V and J genes are TRBV6-5 and TRBJ2-7; TRBD1 agrees at 11 bases. The germline gives CDR1 MNHEY, CDR2 SVGAGI. Unmatched junction bases numbered 6, after V lost 2 bases and J lost 6 bases. The CDR3 totals 15 residues. The CDR3, as DNA: TGTGCCAGCAGTTACGGGGGACAGGGGGGGAGCGAGCAGTACTTC. It translates to CASSYGGQGGSEQYF.

V and J are TRBV19 and TRBJ2-7; TRBD2 is a possible D gene (6 bases). This CDR3 spans 14 amino acids. V dropped 3 bases and J dropped 3 bases, with 12 bases sitting between them. Germline CDR1 is LNHDA and CDR2 is SQIVND (reference sequence). The CDR3 DNA sequence: TGTGCCAGTAGTATCGGACTACGGTTCTACGAGCAGTACTTC. Translation: CASSIGLRFYEQYF. Looking up the rest from reference TRBV19 and TRBJ2-7 gives the full variable domain: DGGITQSPKYLFRKEGQNVTLSCEQNLNHDAMYWYRQDPGQGLRLIYYSQIVNDFQKGDIAEGYSVSREKKESFPLTVTSAQKNPTAFYLCASSIGLRFYEQYFGPGTRLTVT.

The chain recombines TRBV6-6 with TRBJ2-1, with 9 positions matching TRBD1. The V gene's germline CDR1 is MNHNY and CDR2 SVGAGI (reference sequence). The CDR3 covers 15 residues. Unmatched junction bases numbered 2, after V lost 2 bases and J lost 3 bases. CDR3 nucleotides: TGTGCCAGCAGTTACAGACAGGGGGTCTACAATGAGCAGTTCTTC. Encoded protein: CASSYRQGVYNEQFF.

The CDR3 region is CASSVQGYYYGYTF. CDR3 DNA: TGTGCCAGCAGTGTGCAGGGTTACTACTATGGCTACACCTTC. J is TRBJ1-2 and V is TRBV28; D possibly corresponds to TRBD1 (5 bases). The CDR3 is 14 amino acids. The V gene lost 5 bases and the J gene lost 3 bases, with 13 bases spanning the gap. Germline values: CDR1 MDHEN, CDR2 SYDVKM.

The rearrangement links TRBV9 to TRBJ2-5, with 7 positions matching TRBD2. Looked up from germline, CDR1 is SGDLS and CDR2 is YYNGEE. Trimming at V came to 4 bases and at J to 0 bases, leaving 6 bases not matched to a gene. This CDR3 contains 15 residues. CDR3 coding DNA: TGTGCCAGCAGCCCCGGGACTAAGTACCAAGAGACCCAGTACTTC. It specifies CASSPGTKYQETQYF.

This chain joins TRBV7-8 and TRBJ2-3; maybe TRBD2 (5 bases). Trimming shortened V by 6 bases and J by 4 bases, and 17 bases separated the two germline ends. The V gene's germline CDR1 is SGHVS and CDR2 FQNEAQ. The CDR3 covers 15 residues. CDR3 amino acids: CASRYPASKADTQYF. Here the CDR3 DNA reads TGTGCCAGCAGGTACCCGGCTAGCAAAGCAGATACGCAGTATTTT.

This rearrangement joins TRBV19 to TRBJ1-1, with TRBD1 as a possible D gene (5 bases). V lost 1 base and J 3 bases, leaving 9 bases between the germline ends. The germline gives CDR1 LNHDA, CDR2 SQIVND (reference sequence). The CDR3 loop spans 14 amino acids. CDR3 sequence (DNA): TGTGCCAGTAGTATAGTGGGGGGTGACACTGAAGCTTTCTTT. This gives the protein CASSIVGGDTEAFF.

This chain's CDR3 is CASTGEASDEQYF. Written as DNA, the CDR3 is TGTGCCAGCACGGGAGAGGCCTCGGATGAGCAGTACTTC. V is TRBV11-3 and J is TRBJ2-7; possibly TRBD2 for D (6 bases). V was pared by 7 bases and J by 7 bases, with 17 bases between. Germline values: CDR1 SGHNT, CDR2 YENEEA. This CDR3 spans 13 amino acids.